This T cell receptor beta chain came from a study of blood T cell repertoires in COVID-19. In the study overall: COVID-19 samples from acute and convalescent phases originated in the United States, Italy and Spain.

In germline, CDR1 is MNHEY, CDR2 SMNVEV (reference sequence). J gave up 5 bases and V 7 bases, and 4 bases lay outside the gene matches. The CDR3 runs to 14 residues. In the study's own analysis: Amplification of reference gene primers provided the estimated nucleated cell counts. The assay was immunoSEQ multiplex PCR, and TCRdb's table has in-frame clones only and misses some. V, J and clone size derive from that table, while D and trimming were established from the DNA sequence. In the table there are about 230,000 clones, 80% to 85% of which are singletons. The chain employs TRBV27 and TRBJ2-7, with 14 bases matching TRBD2. The sequenced material came from peripheral blood. The receptor was derived from a man aged 50 to 59 with active or convalescent COVID-19. CDR3 nucleotide sequence: TGTGCCAGCAAGACTAGCGGGGGGGCCCACGAGCAGTACTTC. Its translation: CASKTSGGAHEQYF.